A single sample gave rise to the 2 T cell receptor beta chains below, sequenced in a study of beta chain features in type 1 diabetes. Study results and limitations: Significant though moderate, a shortening of TCRB CDR3s appeared in all four CD4+ subsets of Type 1 diabetes patients.

These receptors have no known antigen. Of the isolated RNA, all was reverse transcribed, and so the sequenced material was expressed TCRB transcripts. Here immunoSEQ multiplex PCR was the method, and the copy in TCRdb shows in-frame clones only, minus some. The sample records under 300,000 clones, 20% being singletons. Sequenced material: naive CD4+ T cells from blood. These receptors all stem from a middle-aged woman with type 1 diabetes.

This clone was detected only a few times. V gene TRBV2 combines with J gene TRBJ1-2; D not resolved. Between the trimmed V and J ends, which lost 3 bases and 6 bases, there was a span of 11 bases. Germline V CDR1 and CDR2: SNHLY, FYNNEI. CDR3 size: 13 residues. The CDR3 DNA is TGTGCCAGCAGTGACGGGAGGTCAGATGGCTACACCTTC. Translation gives CASSDGRSDGYTF.

V gene TRBV4-3 combines with J gene TRBJ2-7; tentative D call: TRBD2 (6 bases). Germline V gene lookup returns CDR1 LGHNA and CDR2 YSLEER. This CDR3 spans 17 amino acids. V lost 4 bases to trimming and J lost 2 bases, with 21 bases between them. The CDR3, as DNA: TGCGCCAGCAGCCCCGGGAGAGGGACTTCGCTCCCCTACGAGCAGTACTTC. It specifies CASSPGRGTSLPYEQYF.